The 18 T cell receptor beta chains listed next were all sequenced from one sample in a study of cytomegalovirus exposure and HLA in healthy donors. A multiplex PCR was run with 60 Vbeta primers and 13 Jbeta primers. TCRdb's table, derived via immunoSEQ multiplex PCR, lists solely in-frame clones and lacks some. The table lists 200,000 or so clones, roughly 80% of them singletons. The sample taken for sequencing was PBMCs. Source of these receptors: a boy younger than 18 in good health and CMV-seronegative.

This clone has a single count. This sequence joins TRBV27 and TRBJ2-2; 14 nucleotides match TRBD2. Germline trimming cut 6 bases from V and 7 bases from J; bases unmatched to any gene: 7. Germline CDR1 is MNHEY and CDR2 is SMNVEV (reference sequence). This CDR3 region has 16 residues. The CDR3 nucleotides are TGTGCCAGCAGGGATAGACTAGCGGGAGGGCGCGGGGAGCTGTTTTTT. Its translation is CASRDRLAGGRGELFF.

This clone was observed a handful of times. The chain carries TRBV2 and TRBJ1-1, with 7 bases aligning to TRBD1. Germline V gene lookup returns CDR1 SNHLY and CDR2 FYNNEI. V trimming: 4 bases; J trimming: 3 bases; junction bases outside the gene matches: 5. The CDR3 consists of 14 residues. CDR3 protein: CASSGDRSYTEAFF. CDR3 nucleotide sequence: TGTGCCAGCAGTGGGGACAGAAGTTACACTGAAGCTTTCTTT.

The rearrangement links TRBV30 to TRBJ2-3, with a weak D call TRBD1 (5 bases). V lost 2 bases and J lost 7, with 10 bases in between. CDR1 is GTSNPN and CDR2 is SVGIG in the germline V gene (reference sequence). This CDR3 is built from 12 residues. CDR3 coding DNA: TGTGCCTGGAGTTACAGGTCAAATACGCAGTATTTT. Translating it yields CAWSYRSNTQYF.

This clone was seen a few times. The rearrangement links TRBV13 to TRBJ2-1, with D perhaps matching TRBD2 (6 bases). CDR3 size: 16 residues. The germline CDR1 and CDR2 sequences are PRHDT and FYEKMQ (reference sequence). V was shortened by 5 bases and J by 2 bases, with 16 bases between the two germline ends. This CDR3 reads CASSTGLALPYNEQFF. CDR3 nucleotides: TGTGCCAGCAGCACCGGCCTAGCGCTTCCCTACAATGAGCAGTTCTTC.

This chain joins TRBV5-1 and TRBJ1-4; TRBD1 matches 8 bases. The V segment lost 3 bases and the J segment 7 bases; nucleotides outside the gene matches: 11. CDR3 size: 16 residues. Per the germline V gene, CDR1 is SGHRS and CDR2 is YFSETQ. CDR3 in DNA: TGCGCCAGCAGCTCGGGACAGGCAACAGGCGCTGAAAAACTGTTTTTT. It codes for CASSSGQATGAEKLFF.

The chain employs TRBV5-1 and TRBJ2-5; 12 bases are a match to TRBD2. The CDR3 is made up of 16 amino acids. The germline CDR1 and CDR2 sequences are SGHRS and YFSETQ. Germline trimming cut 4 bases from V and 4 bases from J; bases unmatched to any gene: 8. The CDR3 DNA follows: TGCGCCAGCAGCCTGACTAGCGGGAGAAGCCCAGAGACCCAGTACTTC. Its protein is CASSLTSGRSPETQYF.

V is TRBV28 and J is TRBJ1-2; 8 bases agree with TRBD1. Germline loops: CDR1 MDHEN, CDR2 SYDVKM. CDR3 length: 14 residues. V trimming: 2 bases; J trimming: 4 bases; junction bases outside the gene matches: 3. The CDR3 DNA reads as TGTGCCAGCAGTTTACCAGGGGGCATCTATGGCTACACCTTC. Translating it yields CASSLPGGIYGYTF.

There are a few counts of this clone. The V and J genes are TRBV18 and TRBJ2-5; D is possibly TRBD1 (6 bases). The CDR3 runs 13 residues. V was shortened by 2 bases and J by 5 bases, with 9 bases between the two germline ends. The germline V gene encodes CDR1 KGHSH and CDR2 LQKENI. The CDR3 spells CASSPKQGETQYF. CDR3 bases: TGTGCCAGCTCACCAAAACAGGGCGAGACCCAGTACTTC.

Here the CDR3 reads CASSDLSNQPQHF. CDR3 DNA sequence: TGTGCCAGCAGTGACCTAAGCAATCAGCCCCAGCATTTT. This chain joins TRBV6-1 and TRBJ1-5; D not certain. V lost 3 bases and J 1 base, leaving 4 bases between the germline ends. The V gene's germline CDR1 is MNHNS and CDR2 SASEGT. This CDR3 region has 13 residues.

J is TRBJ2-5 and V is TRBV15, with D possibly matching TRBD2 (5 bases). Between the trimmed V and J ends, which lost 1 base and 2 bases, there was a span of 11 bases. The CDR3 sequence is 15 residues long. CDR1 LNHNV and CDR2 YYDKDF come from the germline V gene (reference sequence). The CDR3 sequence is CATSRGASWQETQYF. The CDR3 nucleotides are TGTGCCACCAGCAGAGGGGCTAGCTGGCAAGAGACCCAGTACTTC.

This chain joins TRBV30 and TRBJ2-6; tentative D call: TRBD2 (6 bases). Germline lookup yields CDR1 GTSNPN and CDR2 SVGIG (reference sequence). The CDR3 is 16 residues long. V was trimmed by 4 bases and J by 3 bases, leaving 16 bases between them. The CDR3 nucleotides are TGTGCCTGGAATTACGGACCGGGGGATGGGGCCAACGTCCTGACTTTC. Protein: CAWNYGPGDGANVLTF.

This chain links TRBV9 with TRBJ2-1, with 12 positions matching TRBD2. From germline, CDR1 is SGDLS and CDR2 YYNGEE. After removal of 4 bases from V and 6 bases from J, the junction contained 5 bases not matched to a gene. The CDR3 sequence is 15 residues long. In DNA form, the CDR3 reads TGTGCCAGCAGCCTAGCGGGGGGGCCTTCCAATGAGCAGTTCTTC. This sequence encodes CASSLAGGPSNEQFF.

This chain uses TRBV5-1 with TRBJ2-7, with a weak D call TRBD1 (6 bases). Trimming took off 4 bases at V and 6 bases at J, with 29 bases between the two ends. Germline assignment: CDR1 SGHRS and CDR2 YFSETQ. CDR3 length equals 18 residues. The CDR3 DNA follows: TGCGCCAGCAGCCCGCGAACGGACAGACCCTTAGTGTGGTTCGAGCAGTACTTC. Protein product: CASSPRTDRPLVWFEQYF.

This clone was picked up a small number of times. This chain joins TRBV5-1 and TRBJ1-2; D unresolved. The CDR3 contains 12 residues. Trimming took 4 bases from V and 0 from J, leaving 4 bases between them. Germline V gene lookup returns CDR1 SGHRS and CDR2 YFSETQ. The CDR3 spells CASSPSNYGYTF. CDR3 coding DNA: TGCGCCAGCAGCCCATCTAACTATGGCTACACCTTC.

The chain couples TRBV29-1 to TRBJ2-7; D might be TRBD1 (6 bases). CDR1 SQVTM and CDR2 ANQGSEA come from the germline V gene. V was trimmed by 6 bases and J by 6 bases, leaving 9 bases between them. The CDR3 has 10 residues. DNA of the CDR3: TGCAGCGTACTGGGGGCCGAGCAGTACTTC. Its protein is CSVLGAEQYF.

This chain connects TRBV18 to TRBJ1-5; TRBD1 agrees at 7 bases. In germline, CDR1 is KGHSH, CDR2 LQKENI. Trimming at V came to 6 bases and at J to 9 bases, leaving 11 bases not matched to a gene. The CDR3 runs 14 residues. CDR3 sequence reads: CASSLDREVRPQHF. As DNA, the CDR3 is TGTGCCAGCTCCCTCGACAGGGAGGTCCGGCCCCAGCATTTT.

The gene calls are TRBV2 and TRBJ2-3, with TRBD1 as a possible D gene (6 bases). CDR3 length: 17 amino acids. Germline lookup yields CDR1 SNHLY and CDR2 FYNNEI. The V end lost 9 bases, the J end lost 6 bases, and 28 bases lay between the germline ends. The CDR3: CARTTDRPIRYVDTQYF. The CDR3 DNA reads as TGTGCCAGAACCACGGACAGACCGATTAGATATGTGGATACGCAGTATTTT.

This chain connects TRBV29-1 to TRBJ2-7; maybe TRBD2 (6 bases). Germline V CDR1 and CDR2: SQVTM, ANQGSEA. The CDR3 is made up of 11 amino acids. Between the trimmed V and J ends, which lost 6 bases and 6 bases, there was a span of 12 bases. The CDR3 DNA is TGCAGCGTCCTTAGACTAGGCGAGCAGTACTTC. Its translation is CSVLRLGEQYF.